These 14 T cell receptor beta chains came from one sample sequenced in a study of CD8 T cells in ankylosing spondylitis. Via MiXCR, TCRdb re-called the 5' RACE reads, giving one row per CDR3 protein. The table has about 250,000 distinct CDR3 sequences, around 32% seen once. The sequenced sample was blood, either unsorted or a sorted T cell fraction (not recorded which). Receptor source: a male donor with ankylosing spondylitis or in good health (not recorded which).

This clonotype was counted only a few times. The V call is TRBV27, the J call TRBJ1-5, with D unclear. Germline V gives CDR1 MNHEY, CDR2 SMNVEV (reference sequence). The CDR3 runs 14 residues. Trimming removed 3 bases at V and 0 bases at J, with 6 bases between. The CDR3 loop reads CASSLSDSNQPQHF. CDR3 DNA: TGTGCCAGCAGTTTGAGTGATAGCAATCAGCCCCAGCATTTT.

The CDR3 nucleotides are TGTGCCAGCAGCGTAGTGGGTGGCGGGGGGAGCACAGATACGCAGTATTTT. Its protein is CASSVVGGGGSTDTQYF. This chain connects TRBV9 to TRBJ2-3, with 8 bases aligning to TRBD2. The V segment lost 0 bases and the J segment 0 bases; nucleotides outside the gene matches: 6. In germline, CDR1 is SGDLS, CDR2 YYNGEE. There are 17 residues in the CDR3.

This clonotype was detected a few times. The DNA of the CDR3 is TGCAGTGCAAAGACAGTTTCCTCCTACGAGCAGTACTTC. Protein: CSAKTVSSYEQYF. The chain has TRBV20-1 and TRBJ2-7, with a tentative D call TRBD1 (5 bases). The CDR3 covers 13 residues. The V gene lost 6 bases and the J gene lost 0 bases, with 12 bases spanning the gap. The germline gives CDR1 DFQATT, CDR2 SNEGSKA (reference sequence).

This clonotype has only a few counts. The chain employs TRBV4-1 and TRBJ2-6; unclear D gene. Trimming removed 3 bases from V and 4 bases from J, with 13 bases in between. Per germline, CDR1 MGHRA and CDR2 YSYEKL. CDR3 length: 16 amino acids. The CDR3 bases are TGCGCCAGCAGCCAGGCAGGCCTCCCCGGGGCCAACGTCCTGACTTTC. Translated: CASSQAGLPGANVLTF.

This clonotype was detected a few times. The genes are TRBV20-1 and TRBJ1-3, with D possibly TRBD1 on 5 matching bases. CDR1 is DFQATT, CDR2 SNEGSKA, per germline (reference sequence). The CDR3 runs 15 residues. Trimming cost V 5 bases and J 0 bases, with 14 bases left between them. The CDR3 nucleotides are TGCAGTGCTCACGGTGGGGGTATCTCTGGAAACACCATATATTTT. Its protein is CSAHGGGISGNTIYF.

The genes are TRBV5-1 and TRBJ2-1; TRBD1 matches at 10 bases. Per germline, CDR1 SGHRS and CDR2 YFSETQ. This CDR3 region has 15 residues. V was pared by 4 bases and J by 2 bases, with 3 bases of the junction left unmatched. This chain's CDR3 is CASSGGQGAYNEQFF. Here the CDR3 DNA reads TGCGCCAGCAGCGGAGGACAGGGGGCCTACAATGAGCAGTTCTTC.

This chain links TRBV7-9 with TRBJ2-7; D not certain. V lost 1 base to trimming and J lost 3 bases, with 13 bases between them. This CDR3 contains 15 residues. Germline V gene lookup returns CDR1 SEHNR and CDR2 FQNEAQ (reference sequence). The CDR3 here is CASSLGAPRLYEQYF. The CDR3 region has the DNA TGTGCCAGCAGCTTAGGGGCGCCTCGGCTCTACGAGCAGTACTTC.

The V call is TRBV4-1, the J call TRBJ1-2, with TRBD1 identical over 7 bases. The CDR3 spans 14 residues. In germline, CDR1 is MGHRA, CDR2 YSYEKL. J lost 4 bases, V lost 3 bases, and 5 bases had no gene match. The CDR3 coding sequence is TGCGCCAGCAGCCAGGTACAGGGGTCCTATGGCTACACCTTC. It yields the protein CASSQVQGSYGYTF.

V is TRBV16 and J is TRBJ2-4; D may correspond to TRBD1 or TRBD2 (6 bases each). The CDR3 runs to 12 residues. Germline V gene data show CDR1 as KGHSY and CDR2 as FQNENV. Trimming shortened V by 6 bases and J by 7 bases, and 10 bases separated the two germline ends. CDR3 region: CASRQGLNIQYF. In nucleotides, the CDR3 is TGTGCCAGCAGACAGGGACTTAACATTCAGTACTTC.

This clonotype was found a few times. The V gene is TRBV10-3, the J gene TRBJ1-2; D is ambiguous. This CDR3 is built from 11 residues. The V end was cut by 3 bases, the J end by 8 bases, with 7 bases between. Germline values: CDR1 ENHRY, CDR2 SYGVKD. This chain's CDR3 is CAISDEGGYTF. The CDR3 DNA reads TGTGCCATCAGTGATGAAGGAGGCTACACCTTC.

This clonotype was counted between two and nine times. This rearrangement joins TRBV9 to TRBJ2-7, with TRBD2 as a possible D gene (6 bases). With 1 base removed from V and 4 bases from J, the gap between germline ends came to 15 bases. The CDR3 runs 15 residues. Germline V CDR1 and CDR2: SGDLS, YYNGEE. The DNA for the CDR3 is TGTGCCAGCAGCGTATCGGGGACTGGTGTTTACGAGCAGTACTTC. Translating it yields CASSVSGTGVYEQYF.

Many counts were recorded for this clonotype. The chain has TRBV5-5 and TRBJ2-1, with D tentatively TRBD1 (6 bases). Germline CDR1 is SGHKS and CDR2 is YYEKEE (reference sequence). V lost 0 bases and J lost 3, with 7 bases in between. The CDR3 has 14 residues. In DNA form, the CDR3 reads TGTGCCAGCAGCTTGGACAGGGACTACAATGAGCAGTTCTTC. It specifies CASSLDRDYNEQFF.

This chain connects TRBV4-2 to TRBJ1-5; D might be TRBD1 (5 bases). Germline CDR1 reads LGHNA; CDR2 reads YNFKEQ. This CDR3 region has 14 residues. V lost 3 bases to trimming and J lost 0 bases, with 6 bases between them. DNA of the CDR3: TGTGCCAGCAGCCACCAGGGTAGCAATCAGCCCCAGCATTTT. Translation gives CASSHQGSNQPQHF.

This clonotype was seen more than once but under ten times. This CDR3 reads CSVRGVGNTEAFF. CDR3 nucleotides: TGCAGTGTCAGGGGGGTCGGAAACACTGAAGCTTTCTTT. The chain is built from TRBV20-1 and TRBJ1-1; TRBD1 matches 7 bases. The CDR3 runs 13 residues. V was pared by 7 bases and J by 2 bases, with 7 bases of the junction left unmatched. The germline CDR1 and CDR2 sequences are DFQATT and SNEGSKA (reference sequence).